A single sample gave rise to the 28 T cell receptor beta chains below, sequenced in a study of cytomegalovirus exposure and HLA in healthy donors. The PCR used 60 Vbeta and 13 Jbeta primers. Generated by immunoSEQ multiplex PCR, the TCRdb table keeps only in-frame clones and is missing some. The sample features around 27,000 clones, with roughly 0.65% in its top ten. The sequencing input was PBMCs. The receptors were gathered from a man aged 25 to 40 in good health and CMV-seronegative.

The rearrangement uses TRBV5-5 and TRBJ2-5, with TRBD2 matching 8 bases. CDR3 length: 15 residues. V shed 2 bases, J shed 4 bases, and the junction held 7 bases outside the gene matches. Per germline, CDR1 SGHKS and CDR2 YYEKEE (reference sequence). The CDR3, as DNA: TGTGCCAGCAGCTTAGTAACCAGCGGGGGAGAGACCCAGTACTTC. This gives the protein CASSLVTSGGETQYF.

CDR3: CASSLGPSGSNNEQFF. The CDR3 DNA is TGTGCCAGCAGCTTGGGTCCTAGCGGGAGTAACAATGAGCAGTTCTTC. The chain joins TRBV5-4 to TRBJ2-1; TRBD2 matches at 10 bases. The germline gives CDR1 SGHNT, CDR2 YYREEE (reference sequence). The CDR3 loop spans 16 amino acids. The ends lost 0 bases at V and 5 bases at J; junction bases unmatched: 5.

Written as DNA, the CDR3 is TGTGCCAGCAGCACCCGGACAGGGCTTAATGAAAAACTGTTTTTT. This encodes CASSTRTGLNEKLFF. The chain joins TRBV7-2 to TRBJ1-4; 8 nucleotides line up with TRBD1. In germline, CDR1 is SGHTA, CDR2 FQGNSA. The CDR3 sequence is 15 residues long. Trimming at V came to 5 bases and at J to 4 bases, leaving 6 bases not matched to a gene. The whole variable domain, filled in from reference TRBV7-2 and TRBJ1-4, reads GAGVSQSPSNKVTEKGKDVELRCDPISGHTALYWYRQSLGQGLEFLIYFQGNSAPDKSGLPSDRFSAERTGGSVSTLTIQRTQQEDSAVYLCASSTRTGLNEKLFFGSGTQLSVL.

The genes are TRBV19 and TRBJ2-3, with D possibly matching TRBD1 (6 bases). V shed 5 bases and J shed 4 bases, with 10 bases lying between them. This CDR3 comprises 13 residues. In germline, CDR1 is LNHDA, CDR2 SQIVND (reference sequence). This CDR3 reads CASSRWGPDTQYF. In nucleotides, the CDR3 is TGTGCCAGTAGTCGATGGGGGCCAGATACGCAGTATTTT.

The gene calls are TRBV25-1 and TRBJ2-3; tentative D call: TRBD2 (6 bases). V was cut by 4 bases and J by 2 bases, with 13 bases left in between. The CDR3 has 15 residues. Germline values: CDR1 MGHDK, CDR2 SYGVNS. The CDR3 sequence is CASSVRDSATDTQYF. In DNA form, the CDR3 reads TGTGCCAGCAGTGTAAGGGACTCAGCCACAGATACGCAGTATTTT.

The rearrangement uses TRBV27 and TRBJ2-7; TRBD1 is a possible D gene (5 bases). Germline V gives CDR1 MNHEY, CDR2 SMNVEV (reference sequence). The CDR3 has 15 amino acids. V lost 9 bases and J lost 2, with 20 bases in between. As DNA, the CDR3 is TGTGCCAGTAAACCCAGGGCCGCTTTAGCCTACGAGCAGTACTTC. Its protein is CASKPRAALAYEQYF.

The chain recombines TRBV11-2 with TRBJ2-1, with D unclear. CDR3 length: 12 amino acids. V was clipped by 5 bases and J by 8 bases, with 10 bases between them. CDR1 is SGHAT, CDR2 FQNNGV, per germline. The CDR3 DNA sequence: TGTGCCAGCAGCCCCCCCTCGGATGAGCAGTTCTTC. Protein product: CASSPPSDEQFF.

This sequence joins TRBV13 and TRBJ2-7, with a tentative D call TRBD2 (5 bases). V lost 1 base and J lost 4, with 11 bases in between. The germline V gene encodes CDR1 PRHDT and CDR2 FYEKMQ (reference sequence). The CDR3 covers 14 residues. CDR3 loop: CASSLEAGTYEQYF. CDR3 nucleotide sequence: TGTGCCAGCAGCTTAGAGGCGGGCACGTACGAGCAGTACTTC.

The chain carries TRBV19 and TRBJ1-5; 9 bases are shared with TRBD1. V dropped 6 bases and J dropped 8; count of bases not matched to a gene: 5. Germline CDR1 and CDR2: LNHDA and SQIVND (reference sequence). There are 13 residues in the CDR3. For the CDR3, the DNA is TGTGCCAGTAGGGGGACAGGGTATGAGCCCCAGCATTTT. It translates to CASRGTGYEPQHF. The full variable domain, with the rest looked up from reference TRBV19 and TRBJ1-5, is DGGITQSPKYLFRKEGQNVTLSCEQNLNHDAMYWYRQDPGQGLRLIYYSQIVNDFQKGDIAEGYSVSREKKESFPLTVTSAQKNPTAFYLCASRGTGYEPQHFGDGTRLSIL.

The rearrangement uses TRBV5-1 and TRBJ2-7; D not certain. This CDR3 has 15 residues. Trimming removed 1 base at V and 1 base at J, with 12 bases between. From germline, CDR1 is SGHRS and CDR2 YFSETQ. The CDR3 DNA follows: TGCGCCAGCAGCTTGTTGGCAGGTCAATCCTACGAGCAGTACTTC. Translated, it gives CASSLLAGQSYEQYF. Filled out from reference TRBV5-1 and TRBJ2-7, the complete variable domain reads KAGVTQTPRYLIKTRGQQVTLSCSPISGHRSVSWYQQTPGQGLQFLFEYFSETQRNKGNFPGRFSGRQFSNSRSEMNVSTLELGDSALYLCASSLLAGQSYEQYFGPGTRLTVT.

V and J are TRBV25-1 and TRBJ1-6; maybe TRBD1 (6 bases). The germline gives CDR1 MGHDK, CDR2 SYGVNS. There are 14 residues in the CDR3. Trimming removed 6 bases from V and 6 bases from J, with 12 bases in between. CDR3 bases: TGTGCCAGCAGCCTGGGACAAGGTAATTCACCCCTCCACTTT. The encoded protein is CASSLGQGNSPLHF.

The chain is built from TRBV5-4 and TRBJ2-2; 11 bases agree with TRBD2. Germline CDR1 SGHNT, CDR2 YYREEE (reference sequence). V lost 3 bases and J lost 3; bases outside the gene matches: 10. This CDR3 is built from 18 residues. The CDR3 sequence: CASSSSLAGESYTGELFF. CDR3 in DNA: TGTGCCAGCAGCTCATCACTAGCGGGAGAGTCCTACACCGGGGAGCTGTTTTTT.

In DNA, the CDR3 is TGTGCCAGCAGCTTATACAGGGACACTGAAGCTTTCTTT. Translation: CASSLYRDTEAFF. The chain uses TRBV7-3 and TRBJ1-1; a weak D match, TRBD1 (6 bases). Germline V CDR1 and CDR2: SGHTA, FQGTGA. The CDR3 extends over 13 amino acids. V lost 2 bases and J lost 3, with 7 bases in between.

Concerning this clone itself: An end of the junction does not agree with germline; a read error may underlie this. The chain joins TRBV7-9 to TRBJ1-5, with no clear D. CDR3 length equals 13 residues. Germline values: CDR1 SEHNR, CDR2 FQNEAQ (reference sequence). In DNA form, the CDR3 reads TGTACCAGCAGCTTTCAAGCGAACCAGCCCCAGCATTTT. Protein sequence: CTSSFQANQPQHF.

The chain combines TRBV5-1 with TRBJ2-2; a weak D match, TRBD1 (6 bases). The CDR3 extends over 16 amino acids. Germline CDR1 reads SGHRS; CDR2 reads YFSETQ. The V gene lost 5 bases and the J gene lost 0 bases, with 14 bases spanning the gap. The CDR3 region is CASRVTGSANTGELFF. CDR3 nucleotides: TGCGCCAGCAGAGTTACAGGGAGCGCGAACACCGGGGAGCTGTTTTTT.

V gene TRBV4-3 combines with J gene TRBJ2-7, with 7 bases fitting TRBD2. The CDR3 extends over 17 amino acids. Trimming cost V 6 bases and J 4 bases; bases outside gene matches: 18. In germline, CDR1 is LGHNA, CDR2 YSLEER. The CDR3 sequence is CASSPFRSAGTIYEQYF. The CDR3 nucleotides are TGCGCCAGCAGTCCCTTTCGCTCTGCAGGGACTATTTACGAGCAGTACTTC.

This chain connects TRBV7-9 to TRBJ1-2, with 11 bases fitting TRBD1. Germline CDR1 reads SEHNR; CDR2 reads FQNEAQ (reference sequence). The trim removed 4 bases at V and 8 bases at J, leaving 9 bases unmatched. CDR3 length: 15 amino acids. Here the CDR3 reads CASSSIGQGAGGYTF. CDR3 sequence (DNA): TGTGCCAGCAGCTCGATCGGACAGGGGGCTGGCGGCTACACCTTC.

The gene calls are TRBV6-1 and TRBJ2-3; TRBD1 aligns across 8 bases. CDR3 size: 15 residues. Trimming removed 3 bases from V and 5 bases from J; junction bases left unmatched: 7. Germline V CDR1 and CDR2: MNHNS, SASEGT. CDR3 coding DNA: TGTGCCAGCAGTGATATTCAGGGGGCCGGAGATACGCAGTATTTT. Translated: CASSDIQGAGDTQYF.

The rearrangement links TRBV25-1 to TRBJ1-2; D not resolved. V lost 5 bases and J 8 bases, leaving 21 bases between the germline ends. The CDR3 covers 15 residues. The germline V gene has CDR1 MGHDK and CDR2 SYGVNS. The CDR3 spells CASSSDPPPTNGYTF. DNA of the CDR3: TGTGCCAGCAGTTCGGATCCTCCTCCGACAAACGGCTACACCTTC.

The V call is TRBV5-5, the J call TRBJ2-5; D gene ambiguous. Judging by the DNA end, TRBJ2-7 fits better; the J call may be wrong. The CDR3 loop spans 12 amino acids. CDR1 and CDR2 (germline): SGHKS, YYEKEE (reference sequence). The CDR3 coding sequence is TGTGCCAGCAGCTCTGTTTCAGGCGAGCAGTACTTC. This codes for CASSSVSGEQYF.

The V and J genes are TRBV11-3 and TRBJ2-6, with D tentatively TRBD1 (6 bases). The germline V gene has CDR1 SGHNT and CDR2 YENEEA. The ends were cut back, 4 bases at V and 0 bases at J, with 10 bases in the middle. The CDR3 loop spans 16 amino acids. For the CDR3, the DNA is TGTGCCAGCAGCTCGAACAGGGACTCTGGGGCCAACGTCCTGACTTTC. It codes for CASSSNRDSGANVLTF.

The rearrangement joins TRBV25-1 to TRBJ2-3; 11 bases are a match to TRBD2. V gave up 1 base and J gave up 4 bases; unmatched junction bases: 4. The CDR3 has 16 amino acids. In germline, CDR1 is MGHDK, CDR2 SYGVNS. The CDR3 here is CASSELVAGGPDTQYF. The CDR3, as DNA: TGTGCCAGCAGTGAATTGGTAGCGGGAGGGCCAGATACGCAGTATTTT.

The genes are TRBV9 and TRBJ1-5; TRBD1 matches at 9 bases. V was clipped by 4 bases and J by 10 bases; unmatched bases: 6. The CDR3 contains 13 residues. Germline CDR1 is SGDLS and CDR2 is YYNGEE. The chain's CDR3 is CASSSGQGGPQHF. CDR3 DNA sequence: TGTGCCAGCAGCTCGGGACAGGGTGGTCCCCAGCATTTT.

J is TRBJ2-7 and V is TRBV19, with TRBD2 matching 9 bases. The V gene end was trimmed by 3 bases and the J gene end by 4 bases; junction bases not matched to a gene: 4. The germline V gene encodes CDR1 LNHDA and CDR2 SQIVND (reference sequence). This CDR3 region has 14 residues. The CDR3 nucleotides are TGTGCCAGTAGTATGGTGGCGGGGGGGTACGAGCAGTACTTC. The encoded protein is CASSMVAGGYEQYF.

The chain couples TRBV6-6 to TRBJ2-2; D perhaps matches TRBD2 (5 bases). CDR3 length: 14 amino acids. V lost 2 bases and J 6 bases, leaving 10 bases between the germline ends. CDR1 and CDR2 from the germline V gene are MNHNY and SVGAGI (reference sequence). CDR3 coding DNA: TGTGCCAGCAGTTACAATCAGGAGGCCGGGGAGCTGTTTTTT. It codes for CASSYNQEAGELFF.

The CDR3 region has the DNA TGTGCCAGTAGTATCTGGGGCGGGGGGGCCTCAGATACGCAGTATTTT. As protein: CASSIWGGGASDTQYF. V usage is TRBV19 and J usage is TRBJ2-3, with 9 bases aligning to TRBD2. This CDR3 comprises 16 residues. Unmatched junction bases numbered 8, after V lost 3 bases and J lost 4 bases. The germline V gene has CDR1 LNHDA and CDR2 SQIVND (reference sequence).

This chain uses TRBV5-1 with TRBJ2-7; TRBD1 matches at 9 bases. J gave up 5 bases and V 4 bases, and 13 bases lay outside the gene matches. Germline lookup yields CDR1 SGHRS and CDR2 YFSETQ. This CDR3 spans 16 amino acids. CDR3 bases: TGCGCCAGCAGCCCGGGTGGGGGGACAGGGAATCACGAGCAGTACTTC. It specifies CASSPGGGTGNHEQYF.

The V and J genes are TRBV27 and TRBJ1-2, with unresolved D. CDR1 and CDR2 from the germline V gene are MNHEY and SMNVEV (reference sequence). V lost 4 bases and J 4 bases, leaving 16 bases between the germline ends. This CDR3 spans 15 amino acids. The DNA of the CDR3 is TGTGCCAGCAGTTCCCTAGGAAAGCGATTCTATGGCTACACCTTC. The encoded protein is CASSSLGKRFYGYTF.